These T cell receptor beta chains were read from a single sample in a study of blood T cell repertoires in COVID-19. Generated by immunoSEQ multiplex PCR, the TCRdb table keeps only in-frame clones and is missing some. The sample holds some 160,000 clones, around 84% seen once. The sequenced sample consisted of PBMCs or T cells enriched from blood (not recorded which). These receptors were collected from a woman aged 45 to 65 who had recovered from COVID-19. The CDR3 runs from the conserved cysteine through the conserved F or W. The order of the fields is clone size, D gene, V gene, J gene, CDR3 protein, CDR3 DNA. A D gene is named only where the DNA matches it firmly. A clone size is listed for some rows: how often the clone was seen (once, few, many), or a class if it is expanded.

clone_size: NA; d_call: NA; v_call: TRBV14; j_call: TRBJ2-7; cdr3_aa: CASSQATNYYYEQYF; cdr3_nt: TGTGCCAGCAGCCAAGCTACTAACTACTACTACGAGCAGTACTTC
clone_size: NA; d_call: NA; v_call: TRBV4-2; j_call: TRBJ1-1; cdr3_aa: CASSQVEGDSTEAFF; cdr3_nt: TGTGCCAGCAGCCAAGTGGAGGGAGACAGCACTGAAGCTTTCTTT
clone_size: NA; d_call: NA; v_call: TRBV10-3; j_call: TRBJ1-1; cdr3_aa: CASTGGQREAFF; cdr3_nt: TGTGCCAGCACTGGAGGGCAGCGAGAAGCTTTCTTT
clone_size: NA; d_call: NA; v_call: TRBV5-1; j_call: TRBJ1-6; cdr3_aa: CASSFGTANSPLHF; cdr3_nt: TGCGCCAGCAGCTTCGGGACTGCAAATTCACCCCTCCACTTT
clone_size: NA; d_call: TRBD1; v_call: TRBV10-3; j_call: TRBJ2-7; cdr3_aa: CATTGQGYEQYF; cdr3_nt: TGTGCCACCACGGGACAGGGCTACGAGCAGTACTTC
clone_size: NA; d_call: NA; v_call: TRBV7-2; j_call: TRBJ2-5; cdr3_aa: CASSLISSVETQYF; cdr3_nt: TGTGCCAGCAGCTTAATTTCTAGCGTAGAGACCCAGTACTTC
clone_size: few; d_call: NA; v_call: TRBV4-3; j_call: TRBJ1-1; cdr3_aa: CASRLQLNTEAFF; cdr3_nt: TGCGCCAGCAGGCTACAGTTGAACACTGAAGCTTTCTTT
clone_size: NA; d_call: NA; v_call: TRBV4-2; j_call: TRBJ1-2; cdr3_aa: CASSQAGGSYGYTF; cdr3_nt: TGTGCCAGCAGCCAAGCGGGGGGTTCCTATGGCTACACCTTC
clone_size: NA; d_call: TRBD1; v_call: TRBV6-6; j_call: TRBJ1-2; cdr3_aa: CASEWQGGNYGYTF; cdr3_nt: TGTGCCAGCGAATGGCAGGGGGGAAACTATGGCTACACCTTC
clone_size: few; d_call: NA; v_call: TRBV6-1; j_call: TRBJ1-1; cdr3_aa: CASSEHLRGFF; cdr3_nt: TGTGCCAGCAGTGAACACCTCAGAGGTTTCTTT
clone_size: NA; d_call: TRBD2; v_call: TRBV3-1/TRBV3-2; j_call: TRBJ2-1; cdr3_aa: CASARASGTYNEQFF; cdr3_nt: TGTGCCAGCGCTCGGGCTAGCGGGACGTACAATGAGCAGTTCTTC
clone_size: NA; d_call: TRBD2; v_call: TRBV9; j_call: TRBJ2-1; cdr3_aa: CASGGTSGSSYNEQFF; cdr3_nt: TGTGCCAGCGGCGGGACTAGCGGAAGCTCCTACAATGAGCAGTTCTTC
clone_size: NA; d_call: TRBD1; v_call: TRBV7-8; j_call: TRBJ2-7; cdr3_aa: CASRQPGQSYEQYF; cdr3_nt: TGTGCCAGCAGGCAGCCGGGACAGTCCTACGAGCAGTACTTC
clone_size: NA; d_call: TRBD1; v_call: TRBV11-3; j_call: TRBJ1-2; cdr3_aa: CASSLGQYYGYTF; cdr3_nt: TGTGCCAGCAGCTTGGGACAGTACTATGGCTACACCTTC
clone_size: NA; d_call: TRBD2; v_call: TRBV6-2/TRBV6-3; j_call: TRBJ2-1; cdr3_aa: CASSWDRGRARREQFF; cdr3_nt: TGTGCCAGCAGCTGGGATCGCGGGAGGGCCCGAAGGGAGCAGTTCTTC
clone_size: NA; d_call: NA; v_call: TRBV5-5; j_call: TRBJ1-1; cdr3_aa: CANRGSLPEAFF; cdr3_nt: TGTGCCAACCGGGGTAGCCTGCCTGAAGCTTTCTTT
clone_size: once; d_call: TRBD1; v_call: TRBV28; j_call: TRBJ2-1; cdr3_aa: CASSFLSGPGGNEQFF; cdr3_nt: TGTGCCAGCAGTTTTTTATCGGGGCCAGGGGGCAATGAGCAGTTCTTC
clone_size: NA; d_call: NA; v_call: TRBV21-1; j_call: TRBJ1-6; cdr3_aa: CASRTGRNSPLHF; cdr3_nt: TGTGCCAGCAGGACAGGGAGGAATTCACCCCTCCACTTT
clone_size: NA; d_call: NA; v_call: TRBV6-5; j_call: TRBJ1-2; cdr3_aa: CAGTRNSDYGYTF; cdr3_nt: TGTGCCGGGACACGGAACTCAGATTATGGCTACACCTTC
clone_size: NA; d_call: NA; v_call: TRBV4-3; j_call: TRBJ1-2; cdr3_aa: CASSQNSRDGYTF; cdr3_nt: TGCGCCAGCAGCCAAAATTCCCGGGATGGCTACACCTTC
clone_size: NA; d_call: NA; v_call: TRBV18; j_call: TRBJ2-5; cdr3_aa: CASSPIKETQYF; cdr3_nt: TGTGCCAGCTCACCAATAAAAGAGACCCAGTACTTC
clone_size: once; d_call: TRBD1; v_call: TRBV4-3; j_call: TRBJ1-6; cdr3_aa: CASSPGFDRESSPLHF; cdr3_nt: TGCGCCAGCAGCCCAGGGTTCGACAGGGAGTCTTCACCCCTCCACTTT
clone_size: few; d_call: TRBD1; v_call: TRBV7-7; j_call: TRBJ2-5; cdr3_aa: CASSTDRGETQYF; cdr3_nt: TGTGCTAGCAGCACCGACAGGGGGGAGACCCAGTACTTC
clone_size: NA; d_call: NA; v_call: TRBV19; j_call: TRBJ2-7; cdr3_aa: CASSREDSSYEQYF; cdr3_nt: TGTGCCAGTAGTCGAGAGGACAGTTCCTACGAGCAGTACTTC
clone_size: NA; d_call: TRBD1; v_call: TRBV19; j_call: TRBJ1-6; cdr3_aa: CASSTETGANSPLHF; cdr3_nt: TGTGCCAGTAGTACGGAGACAGGGGCCAATTCACCCCTCCACTTT
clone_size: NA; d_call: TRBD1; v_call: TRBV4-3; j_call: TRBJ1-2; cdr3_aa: CASSQDGDSGRHYGYTF; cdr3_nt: TGCGCCAGCAGCCAAGATGGGGACAGTGGACGTCACTATGGCTACACCTTC
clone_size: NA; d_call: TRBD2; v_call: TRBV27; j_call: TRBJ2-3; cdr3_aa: CASMEAGGTDTQYF; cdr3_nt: TGTGCCAGCATGGAAGCGGGAGGGACAGATACGCAGTATTTT
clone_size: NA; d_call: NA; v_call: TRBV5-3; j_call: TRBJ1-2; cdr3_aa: CARSPVEGAYGYTF; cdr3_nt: TGTGCCAGAAGCCCTGTGGAGGGAGCCTATGGCTACACCTTC
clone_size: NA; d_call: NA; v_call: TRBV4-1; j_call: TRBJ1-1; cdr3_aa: CASSPRQRNTEAFF; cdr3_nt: TGCGCCAGCAGCCCTCGACAGAGGAACACTGAAGCTTTCTTT
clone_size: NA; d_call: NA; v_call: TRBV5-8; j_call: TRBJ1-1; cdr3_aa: CASSLRGRESTEAFF; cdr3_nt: TGTGCCAGCAGCTTGCGCGGGAGGGAGTCCACTGAAGCTTTCTTT
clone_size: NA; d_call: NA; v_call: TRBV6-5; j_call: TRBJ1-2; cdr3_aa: CASSLTGTSGYTF; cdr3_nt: TGTGCCAGCAGTTTAACGGGGACAAGTGGCTACACCTTC
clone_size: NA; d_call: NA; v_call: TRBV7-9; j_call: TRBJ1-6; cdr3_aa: CASSQQGPGSPLHF; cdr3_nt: TGTGCCAGCAGCCAACAGGGCCCAGGGTCACCCCTCCACTTT
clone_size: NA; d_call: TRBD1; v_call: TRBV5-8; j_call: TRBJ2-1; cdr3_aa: CASSTKQGSEQFF; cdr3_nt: TGTGCCAGCAGCACCAAACAGGGGAGTGAGCAGTTCTTC